One sample yielded the 2 T cell receptor beta chains listed below, sequenced in a study of early T cells in non-severe SARS-CoV-2 infection. Each CDR3 protein gets one entry after TCRdb re-called the 5' RACE reads with MiXCR. The sample lists tens of thousands of distinct CDR3 sequences, 3.5% to 5% occurring once. The material sequenced was whole blood. Every receptor here comes from an adult who was a healthcare worker with PCR-confirmed SARS-CoV-2 infection or an uninfected control (not recorded which).

Ten or more counts support this clonotype. The chain employs TRBV20-1 and TRBJ1-4, with D possibly being TRBD1 (6 bases). This CDR3 region has 14 residues. The V gene's germline CDR1 is DFQATT and CDR2 SNEGSKA (reference sequence). V gave up 5 bases and J gave up 8 bases, with 18 bases separating them. The CDR3 DNA is TGCAGTGCTCCCCGCCCGGCGGGGGGCGAAAAACTGTTTTTT. Translation: CSAPRPAGGEKLFF.

In its sample, this clonotype was seen many times. This sequence joins TRBV30 and TRBJ2-7; the match to TRBD1 covers 7 bases. Germline V lookup: CDR1 GTSNPN, CDR2 SVGIG (reference sequence). The CDR3 is 15 residues long. V trimming: 7 bases; J trimming: 2 bases; junction bases outside the gene matches: 14. Here the CDR3 reads CAFEPRTGVAYEQYF. The CDR3 DNA reads TGTGCCTTCGAACCTAGGACAGGAGTAGCCTACGAGCAGTACTTC.